The 28 T cell receptor beta chains listed next were all sequenced from one sample in a study of metastatic and nonmetastatic thyroid tumors (TCRdb year 2020). The library was obtained by PCR. Reads for this sample came from an Illumina HiSeq 4000. The public reads were run again by TCRdb, first through fastp at Q25 and then through MiXCR, and only productive beta chains were kept. The sample table contains 30,000 to 35,000 clones; only one count was recorded for approximately 30% of them. 7.8% of the sample is held by the ten biggest clonotypes. No treatment had been received by any patient before thyroid surgery. The material sequenced was blood. Receptor source: a female donor with papillary thyroid cancer or a benign thyroid nodule (not recorded which). Some clones in this sample may be carry-over from other donors' samples.

Remarks on this clone: A much larger clone lies a single base off, so this may be a read error. CDR3 loop: CAISFGGSYEQYF. The DNA of the CDR3 is TGTGCCATCAGCTTCGGGGGCTCCTACGAGCAGTACTTC. The chain joins TRBV5-6 to TRBJ2-7; D may be TRBD2 (6 bases). This CDR3 has 13 residues. Per germline, CDR1 SGHDT and CDR2 YYEEEE. Full variable domain (outside the CDR3, taken from reference TRBV5-6 and TRBJ2-7): DAGVTQSPTHLIKTRGQQVTLRCSPKSGHDTVSWYQQALGQGPQFIFQYYEEEERQRGNFPDRFSGHQFPNYSSELNVNALLLGDSALYLCAISFGGSYEQYFGPGTRLTVT.

Comments on this clone: A junction boundary mismatches the germline segment, possibly from a read error. The chain couples TRBV20-1 to TRBJ2-5; 7 positions agree with TRBD1. The CDR3 runs 15 residues. The germline V gene has CDR1 DFQATT and CDR2 SNEGSKA (reference sequence). CDR3 bases: TGCAGTGCTAGAGATATAGTACATCAGGGGGAGACCCAGTATTTC. Residues: CSARDIVHQGETQYF.

The genes are TRBV15 and TRBJ2-3; perhaps TRBD2 as D (6 bases). The CDR3 extends over 18 amino acids. Germline V lookup: CDR1 LNHNV, CDR2 YYDKDF (reference sequence). The V end was cut by 5 bases, the J end by 1 base, with 22 bases between. Here the CDR3 reads CATSSPPGVRDGTDTQYF. The CDR3 coding sequence is TGTGCCACCAGCTCCCCCCCGGGGGTACGGGATGGCACAGATACGCAGTATTTT.

This clone was detected ten times or more. The rearrangement uses TRBV30 and TRBJ2-1, with D perhaps matching TRBD1 or TRBD2 (6 bases each). V lost 0 bases to trimming and J lost 9 bases, with 9 bases between them. Germline V gene data show CDR1 as GTSNPN and CDR2 as SVGIG (reference sequence). This CDR3 region has 12 residues. The CDR3 DNA sequence: TGTGCCTGGAGTGTAGGGGGGAGTGAGCAGTTCTTC. Its protein is CAWSVGGSEQFF.

A word on this clone: This is likely a read error, given that the CDR3 carries no conserved phenylalanine or tryptophan at its end. The genes are TRBV20-1 and TRBJ2-3; perhaps TRBD2 as D (6 bases). The CDR3 length is 14 residues. The germline V gene encodes CDR1 DFQATT and CDR2 SNEGSKA (reference sequence). This CDR3 reads CMAGPSVRPDTQYL. CDR3 sequence (DNA): TGCATGGCAGGACCTAGCGTTAGACCAGATACGCAGTATTTG.

This clone appeared a few times. At one boundary the junction diverges from the germline segment, which might be a read error. This sequence joins TRBV6-1 and TRBJ1-1; D is possibly TRBD1 (5 bases). The CDR3 extends over 11 amino acids. Germline CDR1 and CDR2: MNHNS and SASEGT. This CDR3 is CASRQTVESFF. The DNA of the CDR3 is TGTGCCAGCAGACAGACAGTTGAATCTTTCTTT.

As concerns this clone: Given the absence of the conserved phenylalanine or tryptophan at the CDR3 end, a read error is likely. This chain links TRBV6-1 with TRBJ1-6; D is perhaps TRBD1 (5 bases). The CDR3 consists of 13 residues. The V gene's germline CDR1 is MNHNS and CDR2 SASEGT. Here the CDR3 DNA reads TGTGTCAGCTCAGGGACCGCAACCGAGACCCTCCACCTT. Its protein product is CVSSGTATETLHL.

This clone was counted many times. The J gene is TRBJ2-3, the V gene TRBV6-5; 12 bases agree with TRBD2. This CDR3 is built from 17 residues. Germline-derived CDR1 and CDR2 are MNHEY and SVGAGI. V shed 6 bases, J shed 2 bases, and the junction held 9 bases outside the gene matches. CDR3 in amino acids: CASRGPGTSGFTDTQYF. The DNA of the CDR3 is TGTGCCAGCAGGGGGCCCGGGACTAGCGGGTTCACAGATACGCAGTATTTT.

This clone was observed a single time. The junction does not match germline at one end; this may be a read error. Other DNA sequences in this specimen translate into the identical CDR3. This chain connects TRBV20-1 to TRBJ2-2, with D possibly matching TRBD2 (7 bases). The CDR3 has 17 amino acids. The germline V gene has CDR1 DFQATT and CDR2 SNEGSKA (reference sequence). CDR3: CSARDRGGPSNTGELFF. The CDR3 nucleotides read TGCAGTGCTAGAGATAGGGGGGGTCCCTCGAACACCGGTGAGCTGTTTTTT.

The J gene is TRBJ2-3, the V gene TRBV6-4, with 8 bases lining up with TRBD1. Germline assignment: CDR1 MRHNA and CDR2 SNTAGT. The CDR3 totals 16 residues. With V trimmed by 3 bases and J by 5 bases, 10 bases remained unmatched. CDR3 nucleotide sequence: TGTGCCAGCAGTGAGTTTGGGGGGACAGGTCAAGATACGCAGTATTTT. Translating gives CASSEFGGTGQDTQYF.

The rearrangement links TRBV28 to TRBJ2-3, with D perhaps being TRBD1 or TRBD2 (6 bases each). This CDR3 spans 18 amino acids. V lost 6 bases and J lost 3, with 25 bases in between. CDR1 and CDR2 from the germline V gene are MDHEN and SYDVKM. CDR3 residues: CASSRGCTGTDYTDTQYF. CDR3 DNA: TGTGCCAGCAGCCGTGGCTGTACAGGGACGGACTATACAGATACGCAGTATTTT. The full variable domain, completed using reference TRBV28 and TRBJ2-3, is DVKVTQSSRYLVKRTGEKVFLECVQDMDHENMFWYRQDPGLGLRLIYFSYDVKMKEKGDIPEGYSVSREKKERFSLILESASTNQTSMYLCASSRGCTGTDYTDTQYFGPGTRLTVL.

At least ten counts were recorded for this clone. The gene calls are TRBV12-5 and TRBJ2-3, with TRBD2 matching 9 bases. V trimming: 0 bases; J trimming: 4 bases; junction bases outside the gene matches: 5. The germline V gene has CDR1 LGHNT and CDR2 FRNRAP. The CDR3 runs 16 residues. The CDR3 nucleotides are TGTGCTAGTGGTTTGGTACTGCGGGAGGGCGCAGATACGCAGTATTTT. It encodes CASGLVLREGADTQYF.

In this sample, this clone is medium-sized. The chain recombines TRBV7-2 with TRBJ2-7; D gene uncertain. The V gene's germline CDR1 is SGHTA and CDR2 FQGNSA. V lost 5 bases and J 1 base, leaving 6 bases between the germline ends. The CDR3 consists of 12 residues. CDR3 protein: CASSSRSYEQYF. CDR3 bases: TGTGCCAGCAGCAGCCGTTCCTACGAGCAGTACTTC. Drawing the rest from reference TRBV7-2 and TRBJ2-7, the complete variable domain is GAGVSQSPSNKVTEKGKDVELRCDPISGHTALYWYRQSLGQGLEFLIYFQGNSAPDKSGLPSDRFSAERTGGSVSTLTIQRTQQEDSAVYLCASSSRSYEQYFGPGTRLTVT.

By proportion, this clone is medium-sized. The rearrangement links TRBV30 to TRBJ1-2, with D perhaps TRBD1 (5 bases). The V gene lost 1 base and the J gene lost 4 bases, with 10 bases spanning the gap. The CDR3 runs 13 residues. From germline, CDR1 is GTSNPN and CDR2 SVGIG (reference sequence). CDR3 DNA: TGTGCCTGGAGTGAAGGGGCCGGCTATGGCTACACCTTC. Translation: CAWSEGAGYGYTF.

CDR3 in DNA: TGTGCCAGCTCACCTCGGACAGGGGATCCTTCCTACGAGCAGTACTTC. It is translated as CASSPRTGDPSYEQYF. The V call is TRBV18, the J call TRBJ2-7, with 9 positions matching TRBD1. The V gene end was trimmed by 3 bases and the J gene end by 1 base; junction bases not matched to a gene: 7. Per germline, CDR1 KGHSH and CDR2 LQKENI. The CDR3 length is 16 residues.

This clone was seen at least ten times. This may come from a read error, since a much larger clone is one base off. The chain joins TRBV6-6 to TRBJ2-1; 10 bases are a match to TRBD2. Germline CDR1 MNHNY, CDR2 SVGAGI (reference sequence). This CDR3 spans 18 amino acids. The ends lost 0 bases at V and 4 bases at J; junction bases unmatched: 9. The CDR3 bases are TGTGCCAGCAGTTACTCGTTTGTAGCGGGAGGCCGATACAATGAGCAGTTCTTC. Protein: CASSYSFVAGGRYNEQFF.

CDR3 in amino acids: CASSSLGANSPLHF. DNA of the CDR3: TGCGCCAGCAGCTCCCTTGGGGCCAATTCACCCCTCCACTTT. The chain recombines TRBV5-1 with TRBJ1-6; TRBD1 might be the D (5 bases). Trimming pared 3 bases from V and 7 bases from J, leaving 11 bases between. Germline CDR1 SGHRS, CDR2 YFSETQ. The CDR3 totals 14 residues.

The table lists this clone with many counts. J is TRBJ2-5 and V is TRBV4-1; D gene uncertain. Deletions cut 0 bases from V and 7 bases from J, with 18 bases between. The germline V gene encodes CDR1 MGHRA and CDR2 YSYEKL. The CDR3 contains 16 residues. DNA for the CDR3: TGCGCCAGCAGCCAAGATCACGGCGACATTTCTGGGACCCAGTACTTC. It is translated as CASSQDHGDISGTQYF.

In its sample, this clone was seen many times. The chain is built from TRBV30 and TRBJ1-3; TRBD1 matches at 8 bases. The germline CDR1 and CDR2 sequences are GTSNPN and SVGIG (reference sequence). This CDR3 region has 17 residues. V gave up 4 bases and J gave up 1 base; unmatched junction bases: 12. The CDR3 bases are TGTGCCTGGACCACCGGGACAGGTTTTTTATCTGGAAACACCATATATTTT. This translates into CAWTTGTGFLSGNTIYF.

Of note for this clone: The CDR3 carries no conserved terminal phenylalanine or tryptophan, so it likely arises from a read error. V is TRBV19 and J is TRBJ2-3, with 10 nucleotides matching TRBD2. CDR1 and CDR2 (germline): LNHDA, SQIVND (reference sequence). The J segment lost 11 bases and the V segment lost 5 bases, leaving 7 bases of the junction unmatched. The CDR3 has 13 residues. The CDR3 here is CASSGTSVTKQYL. The CDR3 DNA is TGTGCCAGTAGTGGGACTAGCGTGACGAAGCAGTATCTT.

V usage is TRBV2 and J usage is TRBJ2-4; no definite D call. In germline, CDR1 is SNHLY, CDR2 FYNNEI. The CDR3 spans 14 residues. V lost 7 bases to trimming and J lost 6 bases, with 16 bases between them. Here the CDR3 DNA reads TGTGCCAGCATTTTTGGTCATGTGGGAAACATTCAGTACTTC. This encodes CASIFGHVGNIQYF.

This clone occurred a few times. The chain recombines TRBV2 with TRBJ2-2, with D unclear. CDR3 length: 12 amino acids. The V end lost 6 bases, the J end lost 5 bases, and 7 bases lay between the germline ends. Germline assignment: CDR1 SNHLY and CDR2 FYNNEI. CDR3 region: CASSHYTGELFF. The CDR3 coding sequence is TGTGCCAGCAGCCATTATACCGGGGAGCTGTTTTTT.

There are a few counts of this clone. The rearrangement joins TRBV25-1 to TRBJ2-3, with 7 nucleotides matching TRBD2. The CDR3 consists of 16 residues. The V gene end was trimmed by 5 bases and the J gene end by 5 bases; junction bases not matched to a gene: 13. Germline lookup yields CDR1 MGHDK and CDR2 SYGVNS. CDR3 nucleotide sequence: TGTGCCAGCAGTCCGCGTGGCGTGAGGGAGGGAGATACGCAGTATTTT. This encodes CASSPRGVREGDTQYF. The variable domain in full, completed from reference TRBV25-1 and TRBJ2-3, reads EADIYQTPRYLVIGTGKKITLECSQTMGHDKMYWYQQDPGMELHLIHYSYGVNSTEKGDLSSESTVSRIRTEHFPLTLESARPSHTSQYLCASSPRGVREGDTQYFGPGTRLTVL.

The CDR3 loop is CASSERTGRGNTIYF. In DNA form, the CDR3 reads TGTGCCAGCAGTGAAAGGACCGGCCGGGGAAACACCATATATTTT. The chain has TRBV6-1 and TRBJ1-3; D call uncertain. V was pared by 2 bases and J by 4 bases, with 12 bases between. The CDR3 extends over 15 amino acids. Germline assignment: CDR1 MNHNS and CDR2 SASEGT.

This clone has just a few counts. An end of the junction does not agree with germline; a read error may underlie this. This chain joins TRBV7-9 and TRBJ2-6; tentative D call: TRBD2 (6 bases). The V gene's germline CDR1 is SEHNR and CDR2 FQNEAQ (reference sequence). The CDR3 runs 13 residues. CDR3 region: CASSLAIGTPIYF. The CDR3 coding sequence is TGTGCCAGCAGCTTAGCAATTGGGACTCCAATATACTTC.

This clone is categorized as medium-sized (0.01 to 0.1%). The chain combines TRBV11-2 with TRBJ2-7; D uncertain. The CDR3 runs 13 residues. Germline V gene data show CDR1 as SGHAT and CDR2 as FQNNGV. Trimming pared 1 base from V and 3 bases from J, leaving 7 bases between. CDR3 DNA: TGTGCCAGCAGCTTAGGGGTCGTCTACGAGCAGTACTTC. Translated: CASSLGVVYEQYF.

This clone was picked up many times. CDR3 region: CASSQLTASYEQYF. The CDR3 nucleotides read TGCGCCAGCAGCCAACTGACAGCCTCCTACGAGCAGTACTTC. This rearrangement joins TRBV4-1 to TRBJ2-7, with a weak D call TRBD1 (5 bases). V shed 2 bases and J shed 0 bases, with 8 bases lying between them. The germline gives CDR1 MGHRA, CDR2 YSYEKL. This CDR3 contains 14 residues.

Ten or more counts support this clone. The gene calls are TRBV7-9 and TRBJ2-7; possible D gene TRBD2, 5 bases. Trimming pared 10 bases from V and 6 bases from J, leaving 22 bases between. The CDR3 totals 14 residues. Germline CDR1 is SEHNR and CDR2 is FQNEAQ (reference sequence). The CDR3, as DNA: TGTGCCAAATTGGGTCTAGGTTCAGCGGCCGAGCAGTACTTC. Amino acids: CAKLGLGSAAEQYF.